This T cell receptor (beta chain) was identified in a study of T cells in Graves' hyperthyroidism and ophthalmopathy. Notes on the study in general: Most clonotypes that expanded in the thyroid above 0.001 also showed up in blood.

The CDR3 regions of TCR beta were amplified from RNA transcripts. A set of HTBI primers served as the primers for a first-round RT-PCR of the TCR CDR3. TCRdb passed the multiplex PCR reads through MiXCR, listing each CDR3 protein once. The sample has a few hundred thousand distinct CDR3 sequences, over 15% seen once. This clonotype occurred many times. Its antigen is not identified. Lactation, pregnancy, other autoimmune disease or uncontrolled infection led to exclusion of patients. Diagnostic decisions used clinical symptoms, serum thyroxine and TRAb, thyroid ultrasound and orbital computed tomography. From more than 9 ml of fresh peripheral blood, PBMCs were isolated. Germline loops: CDR1 KGHDR, CDR2 SFDVKD. This CDR3 spans 13 amino acids. Between the trimmed V and J ends, which lost 2 bases and 6 bases, there was a span of 10 bases.

Material: blood. The sequence came from a woman aged 18-30 years with Graves' ophthalmopathy. The chain links TRBV24-1 to TRBJ2-7; D possibly corresponds to TRBD1 (6 bases). The CDR3 loop reads CATSDSLGGEQYF. The CDR3 region has the DNA TGTGCCACCAGTGATTCCTTAGGGGGCGAGCAGTACTTC.